This T cell receptor beta chain was identified in a study of regulatory T cells in long-lasting Graves disease (dated by TCRdb to the early 2020s). In terms of the full investigation: Patients with newly diagnosed Graves' disease had been on antithyroid drugs for under 3 months. Persistent Graves' disease patients were compared with newly diagnosed Graves' disease patients by peripheral blood TCR sequencing and RNA sequencing. The study was conducted in China and was registered as a clinical trial. A total of roughly 33 samples underwent TCR sequencing: around 13 from persistent and approximately 20 from newly diagnosed Graves' disease patients.

This clonotype has a single count. No antigen is known for it. Base quality data are lacking; no much larger clone is found one base away. One read is thin evidence. The protocol used for the library was multiplex PCR. The sample was run on an Illumina HiSeq 4000. TCR beta libraries were built with iRepertoire HTBI primers and Arm-PCR amplification of CDR3 regions. PCR products were gel purified before sequencing. For the original study's pipeline: A total of 62 TRBV and 14 TRBJ segments were identified across samples and were used for gene usage analysis of CDR3 amino acid clonotypes. COPE and FqMerger were used to merge the filtered high-quality paired reads into contigs. BLAST was used to align contigs to IMGT TRBV, TRBD and TRBJ reference genes, and CDR3 was defined according to IMGT. Any clonotype with a frequency above 0.1% was classified as a highly expanded clone. Shannon entropy was used to measure repertoire diversity, and the Gini coefficient was used to measure V-J evenness. A clonotype was considered public if more than one individual shared it. The public reads were run again by TCRdb, first through fastp at Q25 and then through MiXCR, and only productive beta chains were kept. All rows with the same CDR3 protein become a single entry with the most common DNA and genes. In this record, the V and J calls reflect TCRdb's handling and not the investigators' own analysis. The sample table holds 500,000 or so distinct CDR3 sequences, of which 15% to 20% were seen once. The ten largest clones capture more than 9% of the sample.

Trimming at the junction amounts to 0 bases on V and 7 bases on J, and the germline ends lie 5 bases apart. Its CDR3 holds 12 amino acids, cysteine through phenylalanine. Kept here is only the CDR3 DNA, which spans 36 bases and is read in frame from base 1. CDR1 SGDLS and CDR2 YYNGEE were looked up in the germline V gene. Overall study outcomes, separate from this receptor: Compared with newly diagnosed patients, patients with persistent Graves' disease had lower TCR Shannon entropy and fewer highly expanded clones, which suggests clonal expansion. The small sample size was acknowledged by the authors as a limitation that may reduce accuracy. Only the TCR beta chain was sequenced and analyzed. Peripheral blood alone was examined, since thyroid tissue, which constituted the primary lesion, could not be accessed. TRBV28, TRBJ1-2 and TRBJ2-5 were preferentially used in persistent disease, while TRBV20-1 and TRBJ2-1 were favored in newly diagnosed disease. More public clonotypes were shared among persistent patients (roughly 3,000) than among newly diagnosed patients (966).

In the paper's terms, the time point label means: newly diagnosed GD, antithyroid drugs for less than 3 months. RNA was extracted from PBMCs in TRIzol for both TCR sequencing and RNA sequencing. Graves' disease was diagnosed according to American Thyroid Association guidelines. Patients for the study were recruited at an endocrinology department in Xi'an, China. Each patient gave roughly 8.4 milliliters of peripheral blood, collected in an EDTA anticoagulant tube. Ficoll Paque Plus density gradient separation was used to isolate PBMCs, and no further T cell sorting was performed. An Agilent 2100 Bioanalyzer and agarose gel were used to assess RNA quality, and a NanoDrop 2000 was used to measure RNA concentration. These records were also assigned to another study, of T cells in Graves' hyperthyroidism and ophthalmopathy. As noted in the second study: Stable Graves' hyperthyroidism was defined as no progression to ophthalmopathy during 18 months of follow-up. Hyperthyroidism patients were newly diagnosed, with disease duration under 2 months, and aged 18 to 65 years. Any patient with an uncontrolled infection, another autoimmune disease, pregnancy or lactation was excluded. Clinical symptoms, serum thyroxine and TRAb, thyroid ultrasound, and orbital computed tomography formed the basis for the diagnoses. A first-round RT-PCR of the TCR CDR3 used the HTBI primer set with the Qiagen OneStep RT-PCR kit. Most expanded thyroid clonotypes (frequency above 0.001) were also detected in blood, suggesting blood repertoires may reflect thyroid immune responses. A 13 V-J signature model separated ophthalmopathy from stable hyperthyroidism, with 87.88% sensitivity and around 84% specificity in cross-validation and 80%/75% in testing. In validation, progression to ophthalmopathy was predicted by the model with nearly 71% sensitivity and under 85% specificity, a median of roughly six months before onset. To identify TCR V-J signatures that set the groups apart, the researchers used a discovery cohort of 100 patients, made up of around 40 with Graves' ophthalmopathy and some 56 with stable Graves' hyperthyroidism. Prospective prediction of ophthalmopathy was tested in an independent validation cohort of approximately 18 hyperthyroidism patients and some 17 patients who later progressed to ophthalmopathy. The 100 discovery patients were divided at random into training and test sets in a 7:3 ratio. In several Graves' hyperthyroidism patients, the study also compared T-cell repertoires from thyroid tissue with T-cell repertoires from blood. Once sampling was done, hyperthyroidism patients were given methimazole at a starting dose of 30 mg daily, whereas ophthalmopathy patients were given high-dose intravenous methylprednisolone. The libraries were constructed in a second round of multiplex PCR and then size-selected and purified. Libraries were sequenced paired-end with 100 bp reads on an Illumina HiSeq2000. SOAPnuke was used to process the raw data, removing reads that contained adapters or uncalled bases, had a mean Phred below 15, or lacked an exact match to the constant primer or identifier. High-quality paired reads were merged using COPE v1.2.5, and each unique nucleotide sequence was defined as a clonotype. Clonotypes were aligned to IMGT TRBV, TRBD and TRBJ reference segments using MiTCR v1.1. Analysis was restricted to V-J combinations with a frequency above 0.0001, which covered 98% to 99.2% of repertoires. The TCS score was defined as the ratio of F50 (clonal expansion) to E x V (chaos), calculated using BLOSUM62-based TCRdist between CDR3 peptides within each V-J. Welch's t-statistics and random forest reduced 514 V-J features to roughly 13, which were used in a naive Bayes classifier (R e1071). Sample size was not statistically predetermined, and blinding of investigators to group allocation was not performed. TCR Vbeta CDR3 sequencing of some 140 peripheral blood samples (around 45 ophthalmopathy, roughly 72 hyperthyroidism and approximately 17 progressor patients) is reported in the paper.

The input for sequencing was peripheral blood mononuclear cells (PBMCs), taken at new diagnosis, from a patient treated with antithyroid drugs. The sequence was obtained from a man aged 40-49 years with Graves disease. Donor details come from another sample of the same person, matched by shared clones. The rearranged segments are TRBV9 and TRBJ1-3; no D gene can be assigned with confidence. The CDR3: CASSVVRNTIYF. The DNA is as follows: TGTGCCAGCAGCGTAGTGCGGAACACCATATATTTT.